This T cell receptor beta chain was retrieved from a study of T cell repertoires in cytomegalovirus infection. CDR3 length: 13 amino acids. The germline gives CDR1 MNHEY, CDR2 SVGAGI. Trimming pared 0 bases from V and 6 bases from J, leaving 9 bases between. TCRdb called the reads again in MiXCR, with one record for every CDR3 protein. The sample includes tens of thousands of distinct CDR3 sequences, roughly a fifth of them seen just once. Note on this clonotype: Its antigen is currently unknown.

This chain joins TRBV6-5 and TRBJ2-7; D is undetermined. Sequences were derived from CD8+ T cells from cultured PBMCs, sampled from culture after CMV antigen stimulation. This TCR came from a human donor in good health (CMV status not recorded). Some clones in this sample may be carry-over from other donors' samples. CDR3 coding DNA: TGTGCCAGCAGTTACTCGAAACCCGGCGAGCAGTACTTC. This translates into CASSYSKPGEQYF.